This T cell receptor beta chain was identified during a study of blood T cell repertoires in COVID-19. Assay: immunoSEQ multiplex PCR; the TCRdb copy retains only in-frame clones and omits some. The top ten clones hold approximately 11% of a sample with approximately 150,000 clones, 65% to 85% of them seen once. This CDR3 spans 17 amino acids. CDR1 is SGHKS and CDR2 is YYEKEE in the germline V gene (reference sequence). The V gene end was trimmed by 4 bases and the J gene end by 2 bases; junction bases not matched to a gene: 8. The sequencing sample was made of peripheral blood. The chain combines TRBV5-5 with TRBJ2-7; 14 bases are a match to TRBD2. The receptor was derived from a man aged 65-85 years with active or convalescent COVID-19. In DNA form, the CDR3 reads TGTGCCAGCAGCGTGGGACTAGCGGGAGCCCCCGCCTACGAGCAGTACTTC. Amino acid sequence: CASSVGLAGAPAYEQYF.